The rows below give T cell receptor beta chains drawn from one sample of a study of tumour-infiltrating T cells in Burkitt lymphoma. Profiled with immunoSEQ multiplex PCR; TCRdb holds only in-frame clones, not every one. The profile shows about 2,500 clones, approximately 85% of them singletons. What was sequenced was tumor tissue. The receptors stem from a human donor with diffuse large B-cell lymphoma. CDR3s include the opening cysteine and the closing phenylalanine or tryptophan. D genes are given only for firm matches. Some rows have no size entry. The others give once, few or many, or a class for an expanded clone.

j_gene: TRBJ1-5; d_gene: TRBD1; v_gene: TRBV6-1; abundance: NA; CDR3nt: TGTGCCAGCAAGACAGGGGGCGGACAGCCCCAGCATTTT; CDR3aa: CASKTGGGQPQHF
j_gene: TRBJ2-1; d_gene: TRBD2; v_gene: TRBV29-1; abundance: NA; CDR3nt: TGCAGCGTTGAAGCGGGAGGAAGGAGCAATGAGCAGTTCTTC; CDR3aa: CSVEAGGRSNEQFF
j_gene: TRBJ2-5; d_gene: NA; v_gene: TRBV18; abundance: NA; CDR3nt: TGTGCCAGCTCACTGTACGAGGGCCCGGAAGAGACCCAGTACTTC; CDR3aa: CASSLYEGPEETQYF
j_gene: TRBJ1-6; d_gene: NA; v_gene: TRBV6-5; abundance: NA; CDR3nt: TGTGCCAGCAGTTACTACCAGGTCAATTCACCCCTCCACTTT; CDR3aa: CASSYYQVNSPLHF
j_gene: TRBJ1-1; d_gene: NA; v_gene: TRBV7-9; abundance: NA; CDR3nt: TGTGCCAGCAGCCGGGAGAACACTGAAGCTTTCTTT; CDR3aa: CASSRENTEAFF
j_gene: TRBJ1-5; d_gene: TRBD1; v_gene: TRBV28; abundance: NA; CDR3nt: TGTGCCAGCACTCTTACAGGGGCGCAGCAGCCCCAGCATTTT; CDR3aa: CASTLTGAQQPQHF
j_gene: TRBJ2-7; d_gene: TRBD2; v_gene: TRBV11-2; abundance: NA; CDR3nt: TGTGCCAGCAGCTCCGGTCTAGCGGGAAGAGGGTATGAGCAGTACTTC; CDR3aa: CASSSGLAGRGYEQYF
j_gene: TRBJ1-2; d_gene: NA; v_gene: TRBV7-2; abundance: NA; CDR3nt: TGTGCCAGCACCCTCCTGGGGCGCGGCTACACCTTC; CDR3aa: CASTLLGRGYTF
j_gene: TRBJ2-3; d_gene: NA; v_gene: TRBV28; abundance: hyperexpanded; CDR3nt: TGTGCCAGCAGTTTACTTACGGGGATTTTTACGGCAGATACGCAGTATTTT; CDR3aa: CASSLLTGIFTADTQYF
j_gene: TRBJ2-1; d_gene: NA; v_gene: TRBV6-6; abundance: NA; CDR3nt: TGTGCCAGCAGTTTCGACGGAAGCTCCTACAATGAGCAGTTCTTC; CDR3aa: CASSFDGSSYNEQFF
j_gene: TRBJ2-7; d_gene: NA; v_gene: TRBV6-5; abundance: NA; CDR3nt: TGTGCCAGCAGTTACTCTTTGGAGGGGGCCTACGAGCAGTACTTC; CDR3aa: CASSYSLEGAYEQYF
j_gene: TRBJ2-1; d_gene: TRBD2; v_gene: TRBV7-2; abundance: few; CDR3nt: TGTGCCAGCAGCAGAACTAGCGGGAAGGAGAGTGAGCAGTTCTTC; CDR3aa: CASSRTSGKESEQFF
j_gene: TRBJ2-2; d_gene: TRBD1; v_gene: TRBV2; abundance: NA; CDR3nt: TGTGCCAGCAGTCCCCCGACAGGGGGCTTCACCGGGGAGCTGTTTTTT; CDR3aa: CASSPPTGGFTGELFF
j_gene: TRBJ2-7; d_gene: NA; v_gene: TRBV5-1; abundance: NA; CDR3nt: TGCGCCAGCAGCTTCGAGGGGGGCGAGCAGTACTTC; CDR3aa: CASSFEGGEQYF
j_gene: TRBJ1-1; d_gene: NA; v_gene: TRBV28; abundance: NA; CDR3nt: TGTGCCAGCAGTTTGAGGGGGACTATGAACACTGAAGCTTTCTTT; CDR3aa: CASSLRGTMNTEAFF
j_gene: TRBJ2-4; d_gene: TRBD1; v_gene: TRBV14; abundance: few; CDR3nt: TGTGCCAGCAGCTCGAGACAGGGTGTAAAAAGGATTCAGTACTTC; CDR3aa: CASSSRQGVKRIQYF
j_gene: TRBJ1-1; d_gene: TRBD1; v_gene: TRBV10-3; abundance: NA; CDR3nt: TGTGCCATCAGTGACCAGGGGGCATTAACTGAAGCTTTCTTT; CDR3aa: CAISDQGALTEAFF
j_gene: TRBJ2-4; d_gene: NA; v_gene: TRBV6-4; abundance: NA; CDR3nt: TGTGCCTTCCGTCGGGGGGCCAAAAACATTCAGTACTTC; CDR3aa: CAFRRGAKNIQYF
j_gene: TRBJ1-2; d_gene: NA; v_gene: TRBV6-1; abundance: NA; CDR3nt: TGTGCCAGCAGTGAAGCGGACAGTGGCTACACCTTC; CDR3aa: CASSEADSGYTF
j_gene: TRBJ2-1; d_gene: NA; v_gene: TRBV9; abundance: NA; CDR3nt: TGTGCCAGCAGCGTAGGCGGGGACCCCCGCAATGAGCAGTTCTTC; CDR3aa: CASSVGGDPRNEQFF
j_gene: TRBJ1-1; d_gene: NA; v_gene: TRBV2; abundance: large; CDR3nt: TGTGCCAGCAGTTGGGGGAAGGGCAGTGAAGCTTTCTTT; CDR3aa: CASSWGKGSEAFF
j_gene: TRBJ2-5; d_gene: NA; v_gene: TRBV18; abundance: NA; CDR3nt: TGTGCCAGCTCACCCGCAGGGAGCCAGGGTCATATCCAAGAGACCCAGTACTTC; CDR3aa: CASSPAGSQGHIQETQYF
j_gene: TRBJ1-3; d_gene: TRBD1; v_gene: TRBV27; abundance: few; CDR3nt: TGTGCCAGCAGCCTAACAGGGGGTGGAAACACCATATATTTT; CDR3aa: CASSLTGGGNTIYF
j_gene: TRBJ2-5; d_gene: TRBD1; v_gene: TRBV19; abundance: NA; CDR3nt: TGTGCCAGTAGTATTGGGGGACAGCTCCAAGAGACCCAGTACTTC; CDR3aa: CASSIGGQLQETQYF